The rows below give T cell receptor beta chains drawn from one sample of a study of blood T cells in healthy people across ages. Via MiXCR, TCRdb re-called the 5' RACE reads, giving one row per CDR3 protein. This table has about 1.8 million distinct CDR3 sequences, around half appearing once. Sequenced: blood. These receptors were collected from a middle-aged woman in good health. Each CDR3 is given with its conserved first and last residue. D genes are given only for firm matches.

D: -
V: TRBV20-1
J: TRBJ2-7
CDR3: CSAEDYEQYF

D: TRBD1
V: TRBV5-1
J: -
CDR3: CASSLTGTGPHEQYF

D: TRBD2
V: TRBV12-3/TRBV12-4
J: TRBJ2-3
CDR3: CATRGGGSDTQYF

D: TRBD2
V: TRBV9
J: TRBJ2-3
CDR3: CASSVRDSGVGTDTQYF

D: -
V: TRBV5-1
J: TRBJ1-2
CDR3: CATAAQAGANYGYTF

D: TRBD1
V: TRBV18
J: TRBJ2-5
CDR3: CASSSYRDRVGETQYF

D: -
V: TRBV20-1
J: TRBJ2-1
CDR3: CSVEGKKNEQFF

D: -
V: TRBV6-6
J: TRBJ2-7
CDR3: CASSYDGRTYEQYF

D: -
V: TRBV5-6
J: TRBJ1-2
CDR3: CASSPDLVLGYTF

D: TRBD2
V: TRBV3-1
J: TRBJ2-3
CDR3: CASSHPQEAGDTDTQYF

D: TRBD1
V: TRBV6-5
J: -
CDR3: CASGLTGGGHEQYF

D: TRBD1
V: TRBV24-1
J: TRBJ2-3
CDR3: CATSESRQGSNADTQYF

D: TRBD1
V: TRBV20-1
J: TRBJ2-1
CDR3: CSARVGGQGANEQFF

D: -
V: TRBV29-1
J: TRBJ2-1
CDR3: CSVGTWNNEQFF

D: TRBD2
V: TRBV7-9
J: TRBJ2-3
CDR3: CASVGRAGGPPDTQYF

D: TRBD2
V: TRBV7-9
J: TRBJ2-3
CDR3: CASSLIAGESTDTQYF

D: TRBD2
V: TRBV4-2
J: TRBJ2-7
CDR3: CASSQLLAGGQYEQYF

D: -
V: TRBV28
J: TRBJ1-4
CDR3: CAILNPANEKLFF

D: -
V: TRBV9
J: TRBJ1-5
CDR3: CASSFGAANQPQHF

D: -
V: TRBV21-1
J: TRBJ2-1
CDR3: CASSKARGGRCEQFF

D: -
V: TRBV11-2
J: -
CDR3: CASGLGQRETQFF

D: TRBD1
V: TRBV20-1
J: TRBJ2-6
CDR3: CSARVSPGGGIGANVLTF

D: -
V: TRBV15
J: TRBJ1-2
CDR3: CATSSGGTEIYGYTF

D: TRBD2
V: TRBV6-5
J: TRBJ2-7
CDR3: CTSSSGTSGGYYEQYF

D: TRBD1
V: TRBV6-5
J: TRBJ1-2
CDR3: CASSYSTGDANYGYTF

D: TRBD2
V: TRBV7-2
J: TRBJ2-3
CDR3: CASSALWTSGGSDTQYF

D: -
V: TRBV29-1
J: TRBJ1-1
CDR3: CSVGGQLVEAFF

D: -
V: TRBV7-9
J: TRBJ1-5
CDR3: CASSRAGAEGQPQHF

D: -
V: TRBV24-1
J: TRBJ2-5
CDR3: CATSEGGETQYF

D: TRBD1
V: TRBV10-3
J: TRBJ2-3
CDR3: CAISESGDSSISTDTQYF

D: -
V: TRBV9
J: TRBJ2-3
CDR3: CASSVQSGSTDTQYF

D: -
V: TRBV12-3/TRBV12-4
J: TRBJ2-7
CDR3: CASSVGSSYEQYF

D: TRBD1
V: TRBV7-2
J: TRBJ2-7
CDR3: CASSGRTGSNEQYF

D: TRBD1
V: TRBV6-5
J: TRBJ1-2
CDR3: CASSPDRSRSYGYTF

D: -
V: TRBV6-5
J: TRBJ1-1
CDR3: CASRAEGDNTEAFF

D: TRBD1
V: TRBV6-5
J: -
CDR3: CASSRQGKNIQYF

D: TRBD2
V: TRBV12-3/TRBV12-4
J: TRBJ2-5
CDR3: CASSPGLPQETQYF

D: TRBD1
V: TRBV29-1
J: TRBJ2-7
CDR3: CSVSDRGTQSYEQYF

D: -
V: TRBV20-1
J: TRBJ1-1
CDR3: CSARESMNTEAFF

D: -
V: TRBV4-2
J: TRBJ1-6
CDR3: CASSQDPQLYSPLHF

D: -
V: TRBV28
J: TRBJ2-3
CDR3: CASSLSSASTDTQYF

D: TRBD1
V: TRBV10-1
J: TRBJ2-5
CDR3: CASSELGQGKETQYF

D: -
V: TRBV6-1
J: TRBJ2-3
CDR3: CASSEGWGRNTDTQYF

D: -
V: TRBV6-5
J: TRBJ2-1
CDR3: CASRRTAYLQETQFF

D: TRBD2
V: TRBV6-5
J: TRBJ2-1
CDR3: CASSYSGTSGAHEQFF

D: TRBD2
V: TRBV15
J: TRBJ2-1
CDR3: CATSRDRIAGGHSYNEQFF

D: TRBD2
V: TRBV5-1
J: TRBJ2-1
CDR3: CASSSPTSGGVDEQFF

D: -
V: TRBV7-9
J: TRBJ1-2
CDR3: CASSSEGYTF

D: -
V: TRBV6-6
J: TRBJ2-7
CDR3: CASSYGRGGYEQYF

D: -
V: TRBV11-3
J: TRBJ2-3
CDR3: CASSKEGPDTQYF

D: -
V: TRBV19
J: TRBJ2-6
CDR3: CASTVAWGSGANVLTF

D: -
V: TRBV7-2
J: TRBJ2-5
CDR3: CASSFHGTGETQYF

D: TRBD1
V: TRBV20-1
J: TRBJ2-7
CDR3: CSARPGQGAHIYEQYF

D: -
V: TRBV3-1
J: TRBJ1-2
CDR3: CASSQDLGGRVYGYTF

D: -
V: TRBV6-4
J: TRBJ2-3
CDR3: CASSPRPDTDTQYF

D: -
V: TRBV6-2/TRBV6-3
J: TRBJ1-2
CDR3: CASSLRGTDYGYTF

D: -
V: TRBV20-1
J: TRBJ2-1
CDR3: CSAIERYNEQFF

D: TRBD1
V: TRBV29-1
J: TRBJ2-1
CDR3: CSSTGGLGNEQFF

D: TRBD1
V: TRBV12-3/TRBV12-4
J: TRBJ1-2
CDR3: CASADRVHGYTF

D: -
V: TRBV20-1
J: TRBJ2-1
CDR3: CRAGTWNEQFF